Following are 8 T cell receptor beta chains from one sample sequenced in a study of blood T cell dynamics during melanoma immunotherapy. The assay was immunoSEQ multiplex PCR, and TCRdb's table has in-frame clones only and misses some. Of approximately 15,000 clones listed, 65% to 90% are singletons. Time point: pre-treatment baseline. The sequenced sample was blood, obtained from a patient treated with checkpoint blockade. The receptors originated from a human donor with melanoma.

This chain connects TRBV6-5 to TRBJ2-7; 9 bases agree with TRBD1. This CDR3 region has 14 residues. Trimming took 6 bases from V and 1 from J; bases not matched to a gene: 4. CDR1 MNHEY and CDR2 SVGAGI come from the germline V gene. CDR3 DNA: TGTGCCAGCAGAGCCGGGACAGGGTCCTACGAGCAGTACTTC. Its protein is CASRAGTGSYEQYF.

This chain links TRBV10-3 with TRBJ2-6; TRBD1 matches 10 bases. V lost 4 bases and J lost 11; bases outside the gene matches: 5. This CDR3 contains 14 residues. Germline V gene data show CDR1 as ENHRY and CDR2 as SYGVKD. CDR3 region: CAISVDGTGDVLTF. The CDR3 DNA reads TGTGCCATCAGTGTGGACGGGACAGGGGACGTCCTGACTTTC.

The chain couples TRBV12-5 to TRBJ2-7; 10 nucleotides agree with TRBD1. This CDR3 has 16 amino acids. The V gene's germline CDR1 is LGHNT and CDR2 FRNRAP. The trim removed 0 bases at V and 0 bases at J, leaving 2 bases unmatched. In DNA, the CDR3 is TGTGCTAGTGGTTTGGTACGGACAGGGGGCTCCTACGAGCAGTACTTC. Translating it yields CASGLVRTGGSYEQYF.

CDR3 in amino acids: CASSLGGGPTPYEQYF. Here the CDR3 DNA reads TGCGCCAGCAGCTTGGGCGGCGGGCCAACCCCCTACGAGCAGTACTTC. The chain recombines TRBV5-1 with TRBJ2-7; TRBD2 might be the D (5 bases). Germline V gene lookup returns CDR1 SGHRS and CDR2 YFSETQ. The V end lost 0 bases, the J end lost 2 bases, and 15 bases lay between the germline ends. The CDR3 loop spans 16 amino acids.

DNA of the CDR3: TGTGCCAGCAGTTATTCAGGACAAGCTAACTATGGCTACACCTTC. This encodes CASSYSGQANYGYTF. The chain employs TRBV27 and TRBJ1-2; D may be TRBD1 (5 bases). Per the germline V gene, CDR1 is MNHEY and CDR2 is SMNVEV (reference sequence). The CDR3 is 15 amino acids. V lost 4 bases, J lost 0 bases, and 12 bases lay in between.

This clone turned up a few times. V is TRBV7-9 and J is TRBJ2-5, with 10 bases that match TRBD2. The V segment lost 5 bases and the J segment 4 bases; nucleotides outside the gene matches: 13. From germline, CDR1 is SEHNR and CDR2 FQNEAQ (reference sequence). This CDR3 contains 17 residues. The chain's CDR3 is CASSRIGASGRGETQYF. The CDR3 DNA reads TGTGCCAGCAGCCGCATAGGGGCCAGCGGGAGGGGAGAGACCCAGTACTTC. Combining the CDR3 with reference TRBV7-9 and TRBJ2-5 gives the whole variable domain DTGVSQNPRHKITKRGQNVTFRCDPISEHNRLYWYRQTLGQGPEFLTYFQNEAQLEKSRLLSDRFSAERPKGSFSTLEIQRTEQGDSAMYLCASSRIGASGRGETQYFGPGTRLLVL.

The J gene is TRBJ1-2, the V gene TRBV2; no reliable D call. The V gene's germline CDR1 is SNHLY and CDR2 FYNNEI. Trimming took 4 bases from V and 5 from J, leaving 11 bases between them. The CDR3 has 13 amino acids. CDR3 DNA: TGTGCCAGCAGTGGGCTGGGAAATTATGGCTACACCTTC. Its protein product is CASSGLGNYGYTF.

The rearrangement links TRBV5-1 to TRBJ1-6; D not resolved. V lost 0 bases and J lost 6, with 10 bases in between. Germline V gene sequence: CDR1 SGHRS, CDR2 YFSETQ. There are 15 residues in the CDR3. The CDR3 nucleotides are TGCGCCAGCAGCTTGGAGTTCGGGGTTAATTCACCCCTCCACTTT. Encoded protein: CASSLEFGVNSPLHF.